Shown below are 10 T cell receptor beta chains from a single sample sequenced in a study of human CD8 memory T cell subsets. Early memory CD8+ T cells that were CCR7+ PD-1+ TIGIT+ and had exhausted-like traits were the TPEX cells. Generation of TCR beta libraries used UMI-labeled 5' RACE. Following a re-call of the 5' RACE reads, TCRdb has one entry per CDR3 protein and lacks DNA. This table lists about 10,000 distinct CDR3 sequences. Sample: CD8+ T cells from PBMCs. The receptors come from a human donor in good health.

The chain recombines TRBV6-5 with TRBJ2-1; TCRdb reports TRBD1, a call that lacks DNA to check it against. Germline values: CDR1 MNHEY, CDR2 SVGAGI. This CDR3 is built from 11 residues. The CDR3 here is CASRSLGEQFF.

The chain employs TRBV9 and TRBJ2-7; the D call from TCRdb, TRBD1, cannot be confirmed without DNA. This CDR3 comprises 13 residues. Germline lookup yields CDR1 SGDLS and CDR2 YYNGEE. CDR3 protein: CASSARTGGEQYF. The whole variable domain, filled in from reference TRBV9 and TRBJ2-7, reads DSGVTQTPKHLITATGQRVTLRCSPRSGDLSVYWYQQSLDQGLQFLIQYYNGEERAKGNILERFSAQQFPDLHSELNLSSLELGDSALYFCASSARTGGEQYFGPGTRLTVT.

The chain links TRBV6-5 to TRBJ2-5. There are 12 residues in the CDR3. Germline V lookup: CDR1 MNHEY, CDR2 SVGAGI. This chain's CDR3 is CASSYSGKTQYF.

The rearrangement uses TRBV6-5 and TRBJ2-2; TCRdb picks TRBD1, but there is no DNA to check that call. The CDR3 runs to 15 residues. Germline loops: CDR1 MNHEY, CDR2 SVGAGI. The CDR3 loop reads CASSVGTGGAGELFF.

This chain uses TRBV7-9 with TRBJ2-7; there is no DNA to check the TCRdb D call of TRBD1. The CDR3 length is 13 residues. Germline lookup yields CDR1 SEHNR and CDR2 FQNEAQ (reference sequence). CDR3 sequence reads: CASSPPDREEQYF.

CDR3 protein: CASSLGTTGRILFF. V gene TRBV7-9 combines with J gene TRBJ1-4. The CDR3 runs to 14 residues. From germline, CDR1 is SEHNR and CDR2 FQNEAQ (reference sequence).

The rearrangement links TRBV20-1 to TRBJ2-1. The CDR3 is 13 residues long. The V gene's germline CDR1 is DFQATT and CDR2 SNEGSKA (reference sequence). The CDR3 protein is CSARGLSLYEQFF.

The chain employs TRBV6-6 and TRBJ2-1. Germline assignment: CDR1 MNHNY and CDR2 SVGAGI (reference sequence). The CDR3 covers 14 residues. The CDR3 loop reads CASSYARDYGEQFF.

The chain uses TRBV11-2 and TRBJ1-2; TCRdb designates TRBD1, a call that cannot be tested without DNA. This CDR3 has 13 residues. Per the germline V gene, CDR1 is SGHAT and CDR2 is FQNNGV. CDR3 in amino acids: CASSLGTGSGYTF.

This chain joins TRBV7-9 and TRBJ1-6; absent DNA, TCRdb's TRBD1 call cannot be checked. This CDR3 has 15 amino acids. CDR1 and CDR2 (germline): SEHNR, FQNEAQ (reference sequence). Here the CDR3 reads CASSPATGNGSPLHF. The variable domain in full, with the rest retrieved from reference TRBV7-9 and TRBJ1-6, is DTGVSQNPRHKITKRGQNVTFRCDPISEHNRLYWYRQTLGQGPEFLTYFQNEAQLEKSRLLSDRFSAERPKGSFSTLEIQRTEQGDSAMYLCASSPATGNGSPLHFGNGTRLTVT.